These 18 T cell receptor beta chains originate from one sample sequenced in a study of T cells after yellow fever vaccination. TCRdb ran MiXCR on the 5' RACE reads and lists one entry per CDR3 protein. The sample has around 360,000 distinct CDR3 sequences; approximately 10% are singletons. Here the sequenced sample was PBMCs, taken on the day of the first yellow fever vaccination. The receptors come from a man between 18 and 29 years old who received the YFV17D yellow fever vaccine.

This clonotype turned up a few times. This chain joins TRBV28 and TRBJ2-7; D is perhaps TRBD2 (6 bases). The CDR3 totals 13 residues. Trimming left V 3 bases short and J 7 bases short, with 13 bases between. Germline V gives CDR1 MDHEN, CDR2 SYDVKM. The CDR3 DNA reads TGTGCCAGCAGTTTTAGGACTACTGATGAGCAGTACGTC. Its translation is CASSFRTTDEQYV.

The chain carries TRBV6-1 and TRBJ1-1, with D unclear. CDR1 is MNHNS and CDR2 is SASEGT in the germline V gene. V lost 6 bases to trimming and J lost 0 bases, with 8 bases between them. The CDR3 extends over 13 amino acids. The CDR3 bases are TGTGCCAGCAGACCACCAGTGAACACTGAAGCTTTCTTT. It yields the protein CASRPPVNTEAFF.

The sample holds many counts of this clonotype. V usage is TRBV4-1 and J usage is TRBJ1-1; unclear D gene. This CDR3 is built from 12 residues. CDR1 is MGHRA and CDR2 is YSYEKL in the germline V gene. The V gene lost 4 bases and the J gene lost 1 base, with 4 bases spanning the gap. The CDR3 reads CASSPGNTEAFF. Here the CDR3 DNA reads TGCGCCAGCAGCCCAGGGAACACTGAAGCTTTCTTT.

V and J are TRBV19 and TRBJ1-1, with 9 bases identical to TRBD1. The V and J ends lost 7 bases and 6 bases, in that order; junction bases with no gene match: 9. Germline CDR1 is LNHDA and CDR2 is SQIVND (reference sequence). This CDR3 has 14 amino acids. The DNA of the CDR3 is TGTGCCAGTACTTCCCCGGGACAGGGCTCTGAAGCTTTCTTT. The encoded protein is CASTSPGQGSEAFF.

V gene TRBV20-1 combines with J gene TRBJ2-1; TRBD2 is a possible D gene (5 bases). The CDR3 contains 15 residues. CDR1 is DFQATT and CDR2 is SNEGSKA in the germline V gene (reference sequence). Deletions cut 3 bases from V and 1 base from J, with 13 bases between. The CDR3 sequence: CSASYVRTSYNEQFF. CDR3 DNA: TGCAGTGCTAGTTACGTCCGGACTTCCTACAATGAGCAGTTCTTC.

V and J are TRBV20-1 and TRBJ2-7; TRBD1 might be the D (5 bases). The CDR3 is 13 residues long. Trimming took off 1 base at V and 7 bases at J, with 14 bases between the two ends. In germline, CDR1 is DFQATT, CDR2 SNEGSKA (reference sequence). The CDR3 DNA reads TGCAGTGCTAGAGTCGGTCAGGGTAAGGAGCAGTACTTC. Translation: CSARVGQGKEQYF.

This clonotype was recorded at least ten times. The rearrangement links TRBV9 to TRBJ2-3; 15 bases match TRBD2. Germline trimming cut 4 bases from V and 3 bases from J; bases unmatched to any gene: 3. The germline V gene has CDR1 SGDLS and CDR2 YYNGEE. The CDR3 spans 16 residues. The CDR3 loop reads CASSPGTSGGTDTQYF. CDR3 sequence (DNA): TGTGCCAGCAGCCCCGGGACTAGCGGGGGGACAGATACGCAGTATTTT. Full variable domain (remainder filled in from reference TRBV9 and TRBJ2-3): DSGVTQTPKHLITATGQRVTLRCSPRSGDLSVYWYQQSLDQGLQFLIQYYNGEERAKGNILERFSAQQFPDLHSELNLSSLELGDSALYFCASSPGTSGGTDTQYFGPGTRLTVL.

The chain uses TRBV4-1 and TRBJ2-5, with 9 nucleotides matching TRBD1. J was trimmed by 0 bases and V by 4 bases; bases with no gene match: 12. Germline V CDR1 and CDR2: MGHRA, YSYEKL. This CDR3 contains 18 residues. The CDR3 protein is CASSPFKSGTGYQETQYF. CDR3 DNA sequence: TGCGCCAGCAGCCCCTTTAAATCCGGGACAGGGTACCAAGAGACCCAGTACTTC.

The rearrangement links TRBV2 to TRBJ1-1, with D possibly being TRBD1 (5 bases). Germline V CDR1 and CDR2: SNHLY, FYNNEI. The CDR3 sequence is 14 residues long. The V end lost 5 bases, the J end lost 3 bases, and 13 bases lay between the germline ends. The CDR3 is CASSRDPMYTEAFF. The CDR3 region has the DNA TGTGCCAGCAGTAGGGACCCCATGTACACTGAAGCTTTCTTT.

In its sample, this clonotype was seen a few times. The rearrangement uses TRBV4-1 and TRBJ2-5, with D perhaps TRBD1 (5 bases). The CDR3 runs to 14 residues. With 0 bases removed from V and 4 bases from J, the gap between germline ends came to 9 bases. Germline CDR1 is MGHRA and CDR2 is YSYEKL. The chain's CDR3 is CASSQESGIETQYF. For the CDR3, the DNA is TGCGCCAGCAGCCAAGAGTCAGGGATAGAGACCCAGTACTTC.

The chain links TRBV5-1 to TRBJ2-3; D might be TRBD2 (6 bases). V lost 3 bases to trimming and J lost 6 bases, with 26 bases between them. CDR3 length equals 18 residues. The germline gives CDR1 SGHRS, CDR2 YFSETQ. The CDR3, as DNA: TGCGCCAGCAGCTCCAGCCCTCGGGGTAGCGGTCTCATGGATACGCAGTATTTT. Its translation is CASSSSPRGSGLMDTQYF.

Ten or more counts support this clonotype. The CDR3, as DNA: TGTGCCAGCAGGCGGACAGGGTTGGGAGAGCAGTTCTTC. Translating gives CASRRTGLGEQFF. The chain is built from TRBV12-3 or TRBV12-4 and TRBJ2-1; TRBD1 matches at 8 bases. Trimming at V came to 6 bases and at J to 10 bases, leaving 8 bases not matched to a gene. The CDR3 contains 13 residues.

The V call is TRBV2, the J call TRBJ1-1; D remains ambiguous. Germline CDR1 and CDR2: SNHLY and FYNNEI. There are 14 residues in the CDR3. With 6 bases removed from V and 1 base from J, the gap between germline ends came to 12 bases. The DNA of the CDR3 is TGTGCCAGCAGGGATCACGGGAAGAACACTGAAGCTTTCTTT. Protein product: CASRDHGKNTEAFF.

This clonotype was seen only a few times. The chain recombines TRBV7-9 with TRBJ2-5; a weak D match, TRBD2 (5 bases). Trimming removed 6 bases at V and 2 bases at J, with 10 bases between. Per the germline V gene, CDR1 is SEHNR and CDR2 is FQNEAQ (reference sequence). The length of the CDR3 is 13 residues. CDR3 sequence: CASRLTGQETQYF. In DNA form, the CDR3 reads TGTGCCAGCAGGCTGACGGGACAAGAGACCCAGTACTTC.

The V call is TRBV7-9, the J call TRBJ2-5, with 10 bases fitting TRBD2. Germline V gene sequence: CDR1 SEHNR, CDR2 FQNEAQ (reference sequence). Unmatched junction bases numbered 7, after V lost 4 bases and J lost 2 bases. The CDR3 loop spans 16 amino acids. CDR3 in amino acids: CASSSRTSGAQETQYF. The CDR3 DNA reads as TGTGCCAGCAGCTCCCGGACTAGCGGAGCACAAGAGACCCAGTACTTC.

The V call is TRBV30, the J call TRBJ2-6; 8 bases map to TRBD1. This CDR3 is 14 amino acids long. The junction had 1 base not matched to a gene; V was cut back by 6 bases and J by 0 bases. Germline CDR1 is GTSNPN and CDR2 is SVGIG (reference sequence). CDR3 protein: CACDRGSGANVLTF. CDR3 DNA: TGTGCCTGCGACAGGGGCTCTGGGGCCAACGTCCTGACTTTC.

This clonotype was found a few times. V is TRBV11-2 and J is TRBJ2-5, with 9 bases aligning to TRBD2. Germline V lookup: CDR1 SGHAT, CDR2 FQNNGV. There are 16 residues in the CDR3. The V segment lost 1 base and the J segment 5 bases; nucleotides outside the gene matches: 8. For the CDR3, the DNA is TGTGCCAGCAGCTTAGGGGCTCTAGCGGGGAGGGAGACCCAGTACTTC. As protein: CASSLGALAGRETQYF.

This clonotype was detected only a few times. The chain carries TRBV4-3 and TRBJ2-3, with TRBD2 matching over 11 bases. In germline, CDR1 is LGHNA, CDR2 YSLEER. The CDR3 contains 17 residues. Trimming took 3 bases from V and 6 from J; bases not matched to a gene: 11. The CDR3 DNA is TGCGCCAGCAGCCAGGCCCTTACTAGCGGGGGACCCGATACGCAGTATTTT. This sequence encodes CASSQALTSGGPDTQYF.